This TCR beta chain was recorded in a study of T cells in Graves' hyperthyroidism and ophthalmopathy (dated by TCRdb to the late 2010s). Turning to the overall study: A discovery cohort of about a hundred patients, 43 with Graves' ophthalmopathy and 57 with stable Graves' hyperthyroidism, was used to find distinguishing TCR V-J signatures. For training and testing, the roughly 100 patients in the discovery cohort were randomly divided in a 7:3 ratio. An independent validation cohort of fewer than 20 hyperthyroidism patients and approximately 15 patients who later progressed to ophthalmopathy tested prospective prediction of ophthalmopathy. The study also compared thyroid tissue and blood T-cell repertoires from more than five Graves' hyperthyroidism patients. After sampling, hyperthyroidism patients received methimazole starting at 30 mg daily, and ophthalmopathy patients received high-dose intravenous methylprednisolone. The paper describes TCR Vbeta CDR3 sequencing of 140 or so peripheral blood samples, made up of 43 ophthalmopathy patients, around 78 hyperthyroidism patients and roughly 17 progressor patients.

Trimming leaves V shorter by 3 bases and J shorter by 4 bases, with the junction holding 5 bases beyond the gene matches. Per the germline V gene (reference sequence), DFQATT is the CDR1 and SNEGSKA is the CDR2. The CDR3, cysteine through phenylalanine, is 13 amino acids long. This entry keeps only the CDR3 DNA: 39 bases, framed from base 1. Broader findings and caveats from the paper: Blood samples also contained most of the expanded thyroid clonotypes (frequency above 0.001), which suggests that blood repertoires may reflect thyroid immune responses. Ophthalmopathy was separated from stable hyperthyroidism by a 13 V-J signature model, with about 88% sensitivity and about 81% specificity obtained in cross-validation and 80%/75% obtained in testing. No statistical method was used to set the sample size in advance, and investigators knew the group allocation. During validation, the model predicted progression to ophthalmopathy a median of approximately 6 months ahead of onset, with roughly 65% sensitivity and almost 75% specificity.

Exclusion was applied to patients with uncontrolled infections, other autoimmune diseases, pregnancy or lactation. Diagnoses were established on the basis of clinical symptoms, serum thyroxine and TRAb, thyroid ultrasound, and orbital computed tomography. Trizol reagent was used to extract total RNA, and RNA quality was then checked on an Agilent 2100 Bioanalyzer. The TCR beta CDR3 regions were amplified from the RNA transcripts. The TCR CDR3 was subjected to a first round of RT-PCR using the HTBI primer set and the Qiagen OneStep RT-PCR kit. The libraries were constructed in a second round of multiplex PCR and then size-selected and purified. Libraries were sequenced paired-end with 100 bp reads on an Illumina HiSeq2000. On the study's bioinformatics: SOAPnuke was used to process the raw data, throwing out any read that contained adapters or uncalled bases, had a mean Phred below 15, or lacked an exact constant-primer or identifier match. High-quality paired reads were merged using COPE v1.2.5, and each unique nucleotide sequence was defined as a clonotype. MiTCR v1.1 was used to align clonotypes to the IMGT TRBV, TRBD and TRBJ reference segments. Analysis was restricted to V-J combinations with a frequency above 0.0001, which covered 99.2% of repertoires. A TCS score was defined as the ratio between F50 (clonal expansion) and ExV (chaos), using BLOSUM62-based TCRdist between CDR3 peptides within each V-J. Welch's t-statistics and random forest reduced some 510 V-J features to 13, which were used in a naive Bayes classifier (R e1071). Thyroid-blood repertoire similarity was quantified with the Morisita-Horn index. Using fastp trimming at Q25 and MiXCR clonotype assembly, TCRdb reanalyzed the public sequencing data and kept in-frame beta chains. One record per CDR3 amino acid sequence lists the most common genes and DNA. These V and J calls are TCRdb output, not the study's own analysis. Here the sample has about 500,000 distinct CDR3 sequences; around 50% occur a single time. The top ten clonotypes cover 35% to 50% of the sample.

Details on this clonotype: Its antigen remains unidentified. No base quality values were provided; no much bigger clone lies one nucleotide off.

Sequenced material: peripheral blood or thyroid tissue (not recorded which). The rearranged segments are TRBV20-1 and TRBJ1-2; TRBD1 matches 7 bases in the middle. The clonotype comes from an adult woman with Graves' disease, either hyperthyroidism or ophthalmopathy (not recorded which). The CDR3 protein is CSARERDSYGYTF. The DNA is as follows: TGCAGTGCTAGGGAACGGGACAGCTATGGCTACACCTTC.